Listed here is a single T cell receptor beta chain. The data derive from a study of cytomegalovirus exposure and HLA in healthy donors. PCR employed 60 Vbeta and 13 Jbeta primers. Assay used: immunoSEQ multiplex PCR; TCRdb lists only in-frame clones, some missing. Here the sample spans some 110,000 clones, roughly 68% being singletons. The CDR3 has 13 residues. Losses at the gene ends were 3 bases for V and 4 bases for J; bases not matched to a gene: 3. Germline assignment: CDR1 KGHSH and CDR2 LQKENI. Sequencing was done on a sample of PBMCs. V is TRBV18 and J is TRBJ2-7; 7 nucleotides line up with TRBD1. This sequence originates from a woman under 40 in good health and CMV-seronegative. The CDR3 nucleotides read TGTGCCAGCTCACCGGGACAGACTTACGAGCAGTACTTC. This gives the protein CASSPGQTYEQYF.